A selection of T cell receptor beta chains follows, all from one sample in a study of T cells in Graves' hyperthyroidism and ophthalmopathy. TCRdb re-called the multiplex PCR reads with MiXCR, one entry per CDR3 protein. The table has over 350,000 distinct CDR3 sequences, 11% to 15% seen once. The sequencing sample was made of blood. These receptors were collected from a man aged 45-65 years with Graves' ophthalmopathy. Both conserved end residues are part of each CDR3. The D gene is left open where the match is weak. Only part of the rows carry a size: once, few, many, or a class if the clone is expanded.

TRBV7-3,few,TRBJ2-1,16,NA,CASSLLSGITYNEQFF,TGTGCCAGCAGCTTATTATCGGGGATAACCTACAATGAGCAGTTCTTC
TRBV12-5,NA,TRBJ2-7,13,NA,CASGPRGAREQYF,TGTGCTAGTGGTCCCCGGGGGGCACGGGAGCAGTACTTC
TRBV3-1,many,TRBJ2-1,14,NA,CASSQRDAYNEQFF,TGTGCCAGCAGTCAGAGGGACGCTTACAATGAGCAGTTCTTC
TRBV30,many,TRBJ1-2,12,NA,CALPTAADGYTF,TGTGCCCTTCCAACCGCCGCGGATGGCTACACCTTC
TRBV24-1,many,TRBJ2-3,19,TRBD2,CATSDPGLAGESGTDTQYF,TGTGCCACCAGTGACCCGGGACTAGCGGGAGAATCCGGCACAGATACGCAGTATTTT
TRBV30,many,TRBJ1-5,13,NA,CAWSTSSNQPQHF,TGTGCCTGGAGTACCAGTTCCAATCAGCCCCAGCATTTT
TRBV6-1,many,TRBJ1-5,14,NA,CASSDGGNNQPQHF,TGTGCCAGCAGTGACGGGGGAAACAATCAGCCCCAGCATTTT
TRBV19,NA,TRBJ2-5,16,TRBD2,CASSIRTSGTGETQYF,TGTGCCAGTAGTATCCGGACTAGCGGGACTGGGGAGACCCAGTACTTC
TRBV2,many,TRBJ1-1,14,NA,CASSGGQMNTEAFF,TGTGCCAGCAGTGGCGGACAAATGAACACTGAAGCTTTCTTT
TRBV14,many,TRBJ2-7,13,NA,CASSQGLSYEQYF,TGTGCCAGCAGCCAAGGTCTCTCCTACGAGCAGTACTTC
TRBV24-1,NA,TRBJ2-5,14,TRBD2,CATRRDYYRETQYF,TGTGCCACCCGCAGGGACTACTACAGAGAGACCCAGTACTTC
TRBV27,many,TRBJ2-7,16,TRBD1,CASSLSRGPISYEQYF,TGTGCCAGCAGTTTATCCAGGGGGCCCATTTCCTACGAGCAGTACTTC
TRBV5-1,many,TRBJ2-3,15,NA,CASSLEGRPHDTQYF,TGCGCCAGCAGCTTGGAGGGTCGGCCTCACGATACGCAGTATTTT
TRBV5-1,many,TRBJ2-7,16,TRBD2,CASSPTSGIRRYEQYF,TGCGCCAGCAGCCCGACTAGCGGGATAAGAAGGTACGAGCAGTACTTC
TRBV28,few,TRBJ1-5,17,NA,CASSLRLRSRVVQPQHF,TGTGCCAGCAGTTTAAGGCTGAGGTCCAGGGTAGTACAGCCCCAGCATTTT
TRBV5-1,NA,TRBJ2-3,13,TRBD2,CASNAGGEDTQYF,TGCGCCAGCAATGCGGGAGGGGAAGATACGCAGTATTTT
TRBV20-1,many,TRBJ1-1,11,NA,CSARDRGEAFF,TGCAGTGCTAGAGATCGCGGGGAAGCTTTCTTT
TRBV5-8,many,TRBJ2-5,16,NA,CASSLRSGRIGETQYF,TGTGCCAGCAGCTTGAGGTCGGGCCGAATAGGGGAGACCCAGTACTTC
TRBV28,many,TRBJ1-5,14,NA,CASSQPGPAKSQHF,TGTGCCAGCAGCCAACCCGGACCAGCTAAGTCCCAGCATTTT
TRBV5-6,few,TRBJ2-7,14,NA,CASSSDPSAVEQYF,TGTGCCAGCAGCAGTGACCCTAGCGCTGTCGAGCAGTACTTC
TRBV11-3,NA,TRBJ2-1,15,NA,CASSSTGWYWNEQFF,TGTGCCAGCAGCTCCACAGGGTGGTATTGGAATGAGCAGTTCTTC
TRBV5-1,few,TRBJ1-5,15,TRBD1,CASSLEGASGQPQHF,TGCGCCAGCAGCTTGGAGGGGGCCTCAGGTCAGCCCCAGCATTTT
TRBV20-1,NA,TRBJ1-5,11,NA,CSAPEGGPQHF,TGCAGTGCCCCTGAAGGGGGGCCCCAGCATTTT
TRBV6-2/TRBV6-3,NA,TRBJ1-1,17,NA,CASILTTKGRTNTEAFF,TGTGCCAGCATCTTGACAACCAAAGGACGGACTAACACTGAAGCTTTCTTT
TRBV3-1,many,TRBJ1-1,16,NA,CASSQVASTMNTEAFF,TGTGCCAGCAGCCAAGTGGCCAGCACCATGAACACTGAAGCTTTCTTT
TRBV7-8,many,TRBJ2-3,13,NA,CASNFGSTDTQYF,TGTGCCAGCAATTTTGGGAGCACAGATACGCAGTATTTT
TRBV2,many,TRBJ2-7,11,NA,CASSVKYEQYF,TGTGCCAGCAGTGTAAAGTACGAGCAGTACTTC
TRBV27,many,TRBJ2-5,16,TRBD1,CASLSLTGAHQETQYF,TGTGCCAGCTTATCTCTTACAGGGGCGCACCAAGAGACCCAGTACTTC
TRBV5-6,NA,TRBJ2-4,17,NA,CASSQSRELLAKNIQYF,TGTGCCAGCAGCCAATCACGGGAGCTCCTAGCCAAAAACATTCAGTACTTC
TRBV28,many,TRBJ2-7,15,TRBD1,CASSPPGQLAYEQYF,TGTGCCAGCAGTCCCCCGGGACAGTTAGCCTACGAGCAGTACTTC
TRBV6-1,NA,TRBJ2-7,14,TRBD2,CASSPLANRYEQYF,TGTGCCAGCAGCCCACTAGCGAACCGCTACGAGCAGTACTTC
TRBV29-1,many,TRBJ2-7,11,NA,CSVVLPYEQYF,TGCAGCGTTGTACTCCCCTACGAGCAGTACTTC
TRBV3-1,many,TRBJ2-7,17,NA,CASSLHYRESRRYEQYF,TGTGCCAGCAGCCTCCACTATCGTGAGAGTAGGAGGTACGAGCAGTACTTC